The clone carrying this T cell receptor (beta chain) was counted many times. From the RT-PCR reads, TCRdb called clonotypes with MiXCR, one entry per CDR3 protein. The data hold about 700,000 distinct CDR3 sequences, with 13% to 15% observed a single time. The ends lost 4 bases at V and 4 bases at J; junction bases unmatched: 4. The CDR3 extends over 13 amino acids. CDR1 SGHRS and CDR2 YFSETQ come from the germline V gene. Material: memory CD4+ T cells from blood. The V gene is TRBV5-1, the J gene TRBJ2-5, with TRBD1 matching over 7 bases. The TCR comes from a female donor in good health, serving as a healthy control. Written as DNA, the CDR3 is TGCGCCAGCAGCAGGGACAGTCCAGAGACCCAGTACTTC. This sequence encodes CASSRDSPETQYF.